A selection of T cell receptor beta chains follows, all from one sample in a study of CD8 T cells in ankylosing spondylitis. In TCRdb, the 5' RACE reads were re-called with MiXCR into one record per CDR3 protein. The sample lists just under 550,000 distinct CDR3 sequences, 10% to 15% occurring once. The specimen sequenced was blood, either unsorted or a sorted T cell fraction (not recorded which). The receptors were gathered from a male donor with ankylosing spondylitis. Both conserved end residues are part of each CDR3. The D gene is left open where the match is weak. For some rows the clone size is stated as once, few or many, or as a class when expanded; others skip it.

V	D	J	size	DNA	CDR3
TRBV20-1	.	TRBJ2-1	many	TGCAGTGCTAGAGAAGGGGGTCCTGCCTACAATGAGCAGTTCTTC	CSAREGGPAYNEQFF
TRBV18	.	TRBJ2-7	.	TGTGCCAGCTCACCACCCCAAGTGCCCTCCGGCGAGCAGTACTTC	CASSPPQVPSGEQYF
TRBV20-1	.	TRBJ2-7	once	TGCAGTGCTAGTCCGCCGAGGGCCCGCTACTACGAGCAGTACTTC	CSASPPRARYYEQYF
TRBV5-5	TRBD2	TRBJ2-1	.	TGTGCCAGCAGCTTGGTCATAGCGGGGGCCGACCTACAGAATGAGCAGTTCTTC	CASSLVIAGADLQNEQFF
TRBV27	TRBD1	TRBJ1-2	few	TGTGCCAGCAGTTTAAGCCTCGACAGGGGCCCCGGGGGCTACACCTTC	CASSLSLDRGPGGYTF
TRBV9	TRBD1	TRBJ2-5	many	TGTGCCAGCAGCGTAGAAGGGACAGGAGAGACCCAGTACTTC	CASSVEGTGETQYF
TRBV7-9	.	TRBJ1-5	few	TGTGCCAGCAGCCTTGAAATGTTGCCCCAGCATTTT	CASSLEMLPQHF
TRBV5-1	.	TRBJ1-1	.	TGCGCCAGCAGCACCAGCAATTCGGGCACTGAAGCTTTCTTT	CASSTSNSGTEAFF
TRBV7-9	TRBD2	TRBJ2-5	.	TGTGCCAGCAGCTCGGGGACTAGCGTGTATCAAGAGACCCAGTACTTC	CASSSGTSVYQETQYF
TRBV9	.	TRBJ1-4	.	TGTGCCAGCAGCGGGGGGGGGCCTGAAAAACTGTTTTTT	CASSGGGPEKLFF
TRBV20-1	.	TRBJ1-4	many	TGCAGTGCCTCCTACAATGAAAAACTGTTTTTT	CSASYNEKLFF
TRBV7-2	TRBD1	TRBJ2-3	few	TGTGCCAGCAGCCCGGACAGGGGGCCTTCAGGCACAGATACGCAGTATTTT	CASSPDRGPSGTDTQYF
TRBV5-1	.	TRBJ1-1	many	TGCGCCAGCAGCATCAGGGGCCAGAACACTGAAGCTTTCTTT	CASSIRGQNTEAFF
TRBV18	TRBD1	TRBJ1-2	few	TGTGCCAGCTCACTAGGGACAGATACTAACTATGGCTACACCTTC	CASSLGTDTNYGYTF
TRBV3-1	.	TRBJ1-1	few	TGTGCCAGCAGCCTTCAGTACACTGAAGCTTTCTTT	CASSLQYTEAFF
TRBV7-8	TRBD2	TRBJ2-5	medium-sized	TGTGCCAGCAGCTTAGGACTAGCGGAAAGGAGACTCCAAGAGACCCAGTACTTC	CASSLGLAERRLQETQYF
TRBV7-2	.	TRBJ2-3	.	TGTGCCAGCAGCTCGTCCCGCACAGATACGCAGTATTTT	CASSSSRTDTQYF
TRBV4-2	TRBD2	TRBJ2-1	few	TGTGCCAGCACCGCCATGACTAGCGGCTACAATGAGCAGTTCTTC	CASTAMTSGYNEQFF
TRBV24-1	.	TRBJ2-1	many	TGTGCCACCAGCCCTCACGGGGCCGAATCCTACAATGAGCAGTTCTTC	CATSPHGAESYNEQFF
TRBV10-1	.	TRBJ2-2	many	TGCGCCAGCAGTGACCTGGGCGGGAAGACCGGGGAGCTGTTTTTT	CASSDLGGKTGELFF
TRBV9	.	TRBJ1-2	.	TGTGCCAGCAGTATCGGGACTAACTATGGCTACACCTTC	CASSIGTNYGYTF
TRBV20-1	.	TRBJ1-5	few	TGCAGTGCTAGAGATGTCGGAAATAGGGGCAATCAGCCCCAGCATTTT	CSARDVGNRGNQPQHF
TRBV7-2	TRBD2	TRBJ2-1	.	TGTGCCAGCTCCGCGGGGGGGATCTCTAGGAATGAGCAGTTCTTC	CASSAGGISRNEQFF
TRBV4-2	.	TRBJ2-3	many	TGTGCCAGCAGCCAAGCCTCTAGTGGGACCCACGGCACAGATACGCAGTATTTT	CASSQASSGTHGTDTQYF
TRBV12-5	.	TRBJ2-1	.	TGTGCTAGTGGTCCCCCTAGGTACAATGATTGGCAGTTCTTC	CASGPPRYNDWQFF
TRBV20-1	.	TRBJ2-3	.	TGCAGTGCTATCGTTCTAGCGACGGCCCCAGATACGCAGTATTTT	CSAIVLATAPDTQYF
TRBV14	.	TRBJ2-1	.	TGTGCCAGCAGCCAAGGTAGTGACAGTTATATCAATGAGCAGTTCTTC	CASSQGSDSYINEQFF
TRBV24-1	TRBD1	TRBJ2-2	few	TGTGCCACCAGTGATCAAACCGGGACAGGGGGCACCGGGGAGCTGTTTTTT	CATSDQTGTGGTGELFF
TRBV27	.	TRBJ2-1	.	TGTGCCAGCAGTTTATCCGGGCAGGGGTTCAATGAGCAGTTCTTC	CASSLSGQGFNEQFF
TRBV7-2	TRBD1	TRBJ1-5	.	TGTGCCAGCAGCCTACAACAGGGGGCACAACAGCCCCAGCATTTT	CASSLQQGAQQPQHF
TRBV20-1	.	TRBJ2-7	few	TGCAGTGCCCGTTATCTTGACGAGCAGTACTTC	CSARYLDEQYF
TRBV20-1	TRBD2	TRBJ2-3	once	TGCAGTGCTAGTCCGAGCGGGAGGGCAGATACGCAGTATTTT	CSASPSGRADTQYF